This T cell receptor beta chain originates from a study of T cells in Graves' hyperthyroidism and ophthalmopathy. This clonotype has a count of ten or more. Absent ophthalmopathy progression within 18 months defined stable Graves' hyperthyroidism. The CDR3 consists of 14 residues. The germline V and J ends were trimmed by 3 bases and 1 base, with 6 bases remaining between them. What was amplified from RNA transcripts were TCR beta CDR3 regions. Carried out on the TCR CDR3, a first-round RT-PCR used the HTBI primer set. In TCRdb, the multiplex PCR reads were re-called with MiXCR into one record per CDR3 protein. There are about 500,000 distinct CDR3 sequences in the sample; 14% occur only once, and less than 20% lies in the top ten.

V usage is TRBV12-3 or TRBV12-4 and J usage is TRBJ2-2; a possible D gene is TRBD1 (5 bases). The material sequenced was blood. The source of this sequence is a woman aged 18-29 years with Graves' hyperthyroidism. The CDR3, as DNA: TGTGCCAGCAGTTTCAGGGAGAACACCGGGGAGCTGTTTTTT. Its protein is CASSFRENTGELFF.